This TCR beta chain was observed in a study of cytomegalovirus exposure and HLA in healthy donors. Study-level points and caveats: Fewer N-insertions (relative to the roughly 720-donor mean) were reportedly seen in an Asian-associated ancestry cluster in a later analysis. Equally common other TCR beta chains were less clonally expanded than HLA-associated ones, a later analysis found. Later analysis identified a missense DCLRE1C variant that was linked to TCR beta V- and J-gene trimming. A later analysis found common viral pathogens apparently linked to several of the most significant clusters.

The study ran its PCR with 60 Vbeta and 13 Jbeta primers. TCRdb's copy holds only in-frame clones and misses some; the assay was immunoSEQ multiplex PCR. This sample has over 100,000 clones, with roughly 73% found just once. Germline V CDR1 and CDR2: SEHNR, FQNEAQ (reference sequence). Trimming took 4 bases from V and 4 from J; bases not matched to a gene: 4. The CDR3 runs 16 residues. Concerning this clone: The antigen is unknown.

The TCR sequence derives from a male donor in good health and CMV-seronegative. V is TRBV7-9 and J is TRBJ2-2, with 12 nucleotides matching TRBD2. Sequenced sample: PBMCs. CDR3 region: CASSSSGGAVTGELFF. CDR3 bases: TGTGCCAGCAGCTCTAGCGGGGGGGCCGTCACCGGGGAGCTGTTTTTT.